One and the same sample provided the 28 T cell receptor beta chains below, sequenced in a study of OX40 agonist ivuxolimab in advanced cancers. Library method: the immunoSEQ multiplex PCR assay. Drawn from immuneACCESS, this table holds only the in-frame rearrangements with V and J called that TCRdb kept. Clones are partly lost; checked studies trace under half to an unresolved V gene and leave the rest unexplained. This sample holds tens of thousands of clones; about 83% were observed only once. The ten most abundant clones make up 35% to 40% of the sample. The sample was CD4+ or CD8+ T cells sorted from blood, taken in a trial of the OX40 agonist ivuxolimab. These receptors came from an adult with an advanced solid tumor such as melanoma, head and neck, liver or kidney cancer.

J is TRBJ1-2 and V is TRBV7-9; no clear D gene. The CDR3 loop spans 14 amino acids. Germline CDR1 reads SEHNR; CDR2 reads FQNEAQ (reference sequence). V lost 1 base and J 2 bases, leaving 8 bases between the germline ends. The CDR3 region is CASSLDLGNYGYTF. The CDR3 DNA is TGTGCCAGCAGCTTAGATCTCGGGAACTATGGCTACACCTTC. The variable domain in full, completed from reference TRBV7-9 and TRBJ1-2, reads DTGVSQNPRHKITKRGQNVTFRCDPISEHNRLYWYRQTLGQGPEFLTYFQNEAQLEKSRLLSDRFSAERPKGSFSTLEIQRTEQGDSAMYLCASSLDLGNYGYTFGSGTRLTVV.

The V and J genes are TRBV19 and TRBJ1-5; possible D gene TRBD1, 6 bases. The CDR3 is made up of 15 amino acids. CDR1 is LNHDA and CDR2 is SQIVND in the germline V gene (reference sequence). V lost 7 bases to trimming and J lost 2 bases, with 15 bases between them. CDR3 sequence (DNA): TGTGCCAGTAACCTACAGGGCGGAGGCAATCAGCCCCAGCATTTT. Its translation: CASNLQGGGNQPQHF.

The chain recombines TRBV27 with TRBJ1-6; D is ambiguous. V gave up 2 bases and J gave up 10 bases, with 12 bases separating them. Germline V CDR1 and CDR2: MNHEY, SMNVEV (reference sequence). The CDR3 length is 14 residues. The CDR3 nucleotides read TGTGCCAGCAGTTTACGTAGGTCAGACTCACCCCTCCACTTT. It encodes CASSLRRSDSPLHF.

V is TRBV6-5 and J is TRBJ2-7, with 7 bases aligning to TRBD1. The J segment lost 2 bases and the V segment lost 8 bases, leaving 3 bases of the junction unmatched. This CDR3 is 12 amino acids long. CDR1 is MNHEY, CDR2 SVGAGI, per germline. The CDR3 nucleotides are TGTGCCAGCTCGGGACAGACCTACGAGCAGTACTTC. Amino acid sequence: CASSGQTYEQYF.

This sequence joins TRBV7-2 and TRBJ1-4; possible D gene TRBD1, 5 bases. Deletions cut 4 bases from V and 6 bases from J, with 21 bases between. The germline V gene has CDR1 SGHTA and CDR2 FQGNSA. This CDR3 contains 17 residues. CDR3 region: CASSSSRPGQADEKLFF. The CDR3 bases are TGTGCCAGCAGCTCCTCACGCCCGGGGCAGGCAGATGAAAAACTGTTTTTT.

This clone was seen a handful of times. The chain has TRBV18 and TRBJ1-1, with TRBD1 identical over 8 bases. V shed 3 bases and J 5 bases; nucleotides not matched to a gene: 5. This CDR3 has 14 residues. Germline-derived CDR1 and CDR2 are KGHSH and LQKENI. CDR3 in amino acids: CASSPWTGRTEAFF. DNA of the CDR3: TGTGCCAGCTCACCTTGGACAGGGAGGACTGAAGCTTTCTTT. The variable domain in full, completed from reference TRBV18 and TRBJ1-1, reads NAGVMQNPRHLVRRRGQEARLRCSPMKGHSHVYWYRQLPEEGLKFMVYLQKENIIDESGMPKERFSAEFPKEGPSILRIQQVVRGDSAAYFCASSPWTGRTEAFFGQGTRLTVV.

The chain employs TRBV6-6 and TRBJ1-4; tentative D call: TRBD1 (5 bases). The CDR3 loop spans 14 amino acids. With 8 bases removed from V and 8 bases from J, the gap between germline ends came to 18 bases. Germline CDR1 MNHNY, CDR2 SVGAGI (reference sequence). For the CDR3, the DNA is TGTGCCAGCGGGACCGCCGGGACGGAAGAAAAACTGTTTTTT. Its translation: CASGTAGTEEKLFF.

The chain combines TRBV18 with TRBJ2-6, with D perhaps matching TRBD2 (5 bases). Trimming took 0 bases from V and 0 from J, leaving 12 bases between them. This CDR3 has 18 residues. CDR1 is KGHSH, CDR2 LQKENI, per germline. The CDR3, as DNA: TGTGCCAGCTCACCACCGGATGCCGGGGTCTCTGGGGCCAACGTCCTGACTTTC. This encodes CASSPPDAGVSGANVLTF.

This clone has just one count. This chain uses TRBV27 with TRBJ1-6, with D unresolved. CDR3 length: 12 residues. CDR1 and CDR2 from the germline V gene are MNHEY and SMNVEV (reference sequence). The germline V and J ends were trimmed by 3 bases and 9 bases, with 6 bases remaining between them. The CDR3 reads CASSLVGSPLHF. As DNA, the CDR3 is TGTGCCAGCAGTTTGGTGGGTTCACCCCTCCACTTT.

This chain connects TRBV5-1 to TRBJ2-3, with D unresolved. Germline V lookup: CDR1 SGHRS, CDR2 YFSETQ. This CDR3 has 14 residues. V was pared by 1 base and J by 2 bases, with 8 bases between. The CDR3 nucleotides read TGCGCCAGCAGCTTGTCCGACCACACAGATACGCAGTATTTT. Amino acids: CASSLSDHTDTQYF.

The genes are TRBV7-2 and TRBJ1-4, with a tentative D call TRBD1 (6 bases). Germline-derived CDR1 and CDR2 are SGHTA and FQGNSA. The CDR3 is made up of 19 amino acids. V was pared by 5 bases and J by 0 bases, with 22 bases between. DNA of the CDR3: TGTGCCAGCAGCCATAACAGGGATGGGCCGACGGCAACTAATGAAAAACTGTTTTTT. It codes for CASSHNRDGPTATNEKLFF.

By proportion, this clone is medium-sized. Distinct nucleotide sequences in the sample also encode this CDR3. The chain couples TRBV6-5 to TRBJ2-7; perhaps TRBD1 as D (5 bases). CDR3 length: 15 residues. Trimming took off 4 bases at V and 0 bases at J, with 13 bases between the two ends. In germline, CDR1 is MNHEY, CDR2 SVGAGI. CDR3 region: CASSSDSSSSYEQYF. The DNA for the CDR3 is TGTGCCAGCAGTTCCGACAGCTCGAGCTCCTACGAGCAGTACTTC.

The CDR3 nucleotides read TGTGCCAGCAGTTGGACAGGGGACTACGAGCAGTACTTC. Translating it yields CASSWTGDYEQYF. V and J are TRBV27 and TRBJ2-7; TRBD1 aligns across 9 bases. The CDR3 is 13 amino acids. Trimming cost V 4 bases and J 3 bases; bases outside gene matches: 1. CDR1 MNHEY and CDR2 SMNVEV come from the germline V gene (reference sequence).

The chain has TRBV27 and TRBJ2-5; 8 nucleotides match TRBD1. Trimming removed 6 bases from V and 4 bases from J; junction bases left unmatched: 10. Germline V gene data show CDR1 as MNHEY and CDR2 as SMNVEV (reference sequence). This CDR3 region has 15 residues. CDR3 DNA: TGTGCCAGCAGAGGGTGGACAGGGCCAGGAGAGACCCAGTACTTC. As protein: CASRGWTGPGETQYF.

The CDR3 DNA reads as TGTGCCAGCAGCTCCCTTTCGTTCCAGGGCAATGAGCAGTTCTTC. It translates to CASSSLSFQGNEQFF. The chain carries TRBV7-9 and TRBJ2-1; possible D gene TRBD1, 5 bases. V shed 4 bases and J shed 6 bases, with 16 bases lying between them. The CDR3 runs to 15 residues. Germline loops: CDR1 SEHNR, CDR2 FQNEAQ (reference sequence).

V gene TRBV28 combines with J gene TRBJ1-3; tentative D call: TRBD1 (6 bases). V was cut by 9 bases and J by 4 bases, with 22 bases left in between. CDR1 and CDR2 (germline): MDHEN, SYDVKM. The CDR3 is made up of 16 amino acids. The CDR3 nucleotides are TGTGCCAGTTCAACAGTGGGGGGCGCGCAAGGAAACACCATATATTTT. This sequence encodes CASSTVGGAQGNTIYF. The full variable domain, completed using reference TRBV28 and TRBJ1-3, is DVKVTQSSRYLVKRTGEKVFLECVQDMDHENMFWYRQDPGLGLRLIYFSYDVKMKEKGDIPEGYSVSREKKERFSLILESASTNQTSMYLCASSTVGGAQGNTIYFGEGSWLTVV.

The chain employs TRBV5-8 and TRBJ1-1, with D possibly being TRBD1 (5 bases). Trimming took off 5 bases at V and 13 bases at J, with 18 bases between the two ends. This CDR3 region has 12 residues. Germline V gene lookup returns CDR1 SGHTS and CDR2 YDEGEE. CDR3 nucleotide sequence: TGTGCCAGCAGACTACCTCAGGGAGATTGTTTCTTT. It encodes CASRLPQGDCFF.

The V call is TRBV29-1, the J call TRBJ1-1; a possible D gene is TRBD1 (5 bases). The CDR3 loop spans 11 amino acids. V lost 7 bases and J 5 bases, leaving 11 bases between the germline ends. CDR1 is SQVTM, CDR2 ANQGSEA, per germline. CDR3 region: CSGGVGTEAFF. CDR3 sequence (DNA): TGCAGCGGGGGGGTGGGAACTGAAGCTTTCTTT. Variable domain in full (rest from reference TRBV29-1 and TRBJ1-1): SAVISQKPSRDICQRGTSLTIQCQVDSQVTMMFWYRQQPGQSLTLIATANQGSEATYESGFVIDKFPISRPNLTFSTLTVSNMSPEDSSIYLCSGGVGTEAFFGQGTRLTVV.

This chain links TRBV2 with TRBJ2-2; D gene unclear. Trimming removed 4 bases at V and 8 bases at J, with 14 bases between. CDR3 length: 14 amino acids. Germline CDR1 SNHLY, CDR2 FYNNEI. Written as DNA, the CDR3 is TGTGCCAGCAGTGGTCGGCCGGCTGGGGGGGAGCTGTTTTTT. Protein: CASSGRPAGGELFF.

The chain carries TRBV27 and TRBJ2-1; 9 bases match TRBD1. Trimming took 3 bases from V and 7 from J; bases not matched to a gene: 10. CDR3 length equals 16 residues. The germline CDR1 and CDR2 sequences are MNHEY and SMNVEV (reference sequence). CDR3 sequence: CASSLAGTGSRNEQFF. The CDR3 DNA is TGTGCCAGCAGTTTGGCCGGGACAGGGAGCCGTAATGAGCAGTTCTTC.

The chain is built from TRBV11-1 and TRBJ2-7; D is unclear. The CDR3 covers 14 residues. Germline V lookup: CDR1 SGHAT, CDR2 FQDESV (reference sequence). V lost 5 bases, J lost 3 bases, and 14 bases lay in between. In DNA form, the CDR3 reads TGTGCCAGCAGCCCCTCGGCCCCAAACTACGAGCAGTACTTC. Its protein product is CASSPSAPNYEQYF.

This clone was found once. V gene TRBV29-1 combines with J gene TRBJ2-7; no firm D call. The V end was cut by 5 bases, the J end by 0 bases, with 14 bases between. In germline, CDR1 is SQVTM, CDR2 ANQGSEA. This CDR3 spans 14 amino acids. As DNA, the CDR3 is TGCAGCGTTATGGACCCAGGCCGCTCCTACGAGCAGTACTTC. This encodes CSVMDPGRSYEQYF.

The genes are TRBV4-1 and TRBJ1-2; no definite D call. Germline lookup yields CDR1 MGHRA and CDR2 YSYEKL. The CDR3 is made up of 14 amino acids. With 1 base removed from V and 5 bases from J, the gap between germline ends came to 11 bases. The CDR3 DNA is TGCGCCAGCAGCCAAGCCCAGTCCTCGTATGGCTACACCTTC. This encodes CASSQAQSSYGYTF.

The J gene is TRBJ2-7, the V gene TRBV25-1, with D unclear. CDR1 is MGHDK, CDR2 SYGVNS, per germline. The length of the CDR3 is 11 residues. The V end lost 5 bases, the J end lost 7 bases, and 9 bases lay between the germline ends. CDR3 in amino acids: CASSLHKEQYF. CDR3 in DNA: TGTGCCAGCAGTCTGCACAAAGAGCAGTACTTC.

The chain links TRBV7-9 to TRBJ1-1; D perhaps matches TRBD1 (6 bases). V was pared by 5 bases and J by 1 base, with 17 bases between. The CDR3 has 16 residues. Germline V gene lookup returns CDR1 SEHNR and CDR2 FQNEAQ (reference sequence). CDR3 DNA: TGTGCCAGCAGCCCTGCAGTGCGGGGGCCGAACACTGAAGCTTTCTTT. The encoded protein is CASSPAVRGPNTEAFF. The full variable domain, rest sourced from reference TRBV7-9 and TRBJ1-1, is DTGVSQNPRHKITKRGQNVTFRCDPISEHNRLYWYRQTLGQGPEFLTYFQNEAQLEKSRLLSDRFSAERPKGSFSTLEIQRTEQGDSAMYLCASSPAVRGPNTEAFFGQGTRLTVV.

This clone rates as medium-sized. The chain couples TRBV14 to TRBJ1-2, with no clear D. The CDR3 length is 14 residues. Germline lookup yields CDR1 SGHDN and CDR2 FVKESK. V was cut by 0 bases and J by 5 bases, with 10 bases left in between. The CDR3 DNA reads TGTGCCAGCAGCCAAGATCGGTCGGAATATGGCTACACCTTC. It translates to CASSQDRSEYGYTF.

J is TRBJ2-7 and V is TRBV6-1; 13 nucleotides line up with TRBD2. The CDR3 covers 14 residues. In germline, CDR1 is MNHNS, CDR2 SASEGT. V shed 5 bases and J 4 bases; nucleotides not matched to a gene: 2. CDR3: CASSWTSGGYEQYF. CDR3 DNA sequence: TGTGCCAGCAGTTGGACTAGCGGGGGTTACGAGCAGTACTTC.

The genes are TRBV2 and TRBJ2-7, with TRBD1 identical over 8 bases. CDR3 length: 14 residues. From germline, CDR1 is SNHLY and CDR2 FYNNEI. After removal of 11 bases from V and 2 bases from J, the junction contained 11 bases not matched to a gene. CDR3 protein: CASRGGTGPYEQYF. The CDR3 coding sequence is TGTGCCTCCCGGGGCGGGACAGGCCCCTACGAGCAGTACTTC.